The following is a T cell receptor beta chain sequence with its context. The antigen remains unidentified. Each patient with chemo-refractory metastatic non-small-cell lung cancer was treated with focal radiation plus CTLA-4 blockade using ipilimumab. This specimen comes from a study of radiotherapy plus CTLA-4 blockade in lung cancer. Study as a whole: Among enrolled patients, 15% to 20% responded and about 30% achieved disease control.

Sequenced by immunoSEQ multiplex PCR; TCRdb stores in-frame clones only, minus some. This table has 83,000 or so clones, around 86% appearing once. The CDR3 has 13 amino acids. The J segment lost 5 bases and the V segment lost 4 bases, leaving 3 bases of the junction unmatched. Per the germline V gene, CDR1 is SEHNR and CDR2 is FQNEAQ (reference sequence). Broader study findings: How blood T cell clones changed early, along with interferon-beta, reportedly forecast response best. An expansion of tumor-derived TCR clones occurred in blood after radiotherapy plus ipilimumab.

The sequencing here drew on peripheral blood, taken from a patient treated with radiotherapy plus ipilimumab. The V gene is TRBV7-9, the J gene TRBJ2-5, with 8 bases fitting TRBD2. The TCR originated in a human donor with non-small cell lung cancer who had stable disease on radiotherapy plus ipilimumab. The CDR3 nucleotides are TGTGCCAGCAGCTCGGGGGGGATTGAGACCCAGTACTTC. Translating it yields CASSSGGIETQYF.